The clone carrying this T cell receptor (beta chain) was detected a few times. A quantity of roughly 0.5 to 1 ug RNA underwent reverse transcription using random hexamers. Multiplex PCR with immunoSEQ amplified the TCR beta CDR3 across 54 Vbeta and 13 Jbeta. TCRdb redid the calling of the immunoSEQ multiplex PCR reads with MiXCR, one entry per CDR3 protein. The sample has 400,000 or so distinct CDR3 sequences, approximately 85% seen once. The germline CDR1 and CDR2 sequences are GTSNPN and SVGIG (reference sequence). V shed 3 bases, J shed 13 bases, and the junction held 7 bases outside the gene matches. The CDR3 runs 12 residues. The data originate from a study of CD8 T cells in Susac syndrome.

The chain carries TRBV30 and TRBJ2-1, with 9 bases matching TRBD2. This sequence was found in a human donor with multiple sclerosis. Sequenced: CD8+ T cells from PBMCs. For the CDR3, the DNA is TGTGCCTGGAGGGGGACTAGCTTCCCCCAGTTCTTC. Amino acids: CAWRGTSFPQFF. Full variable domain (missing parts from reference TRBV30 and TRBJ2-1): SQTIHQWPATLVQPVGSPLSLECTVEGTSNPNLYWYRQAAGRGLQLLFYSVGIGQISSEVPQNLSASRPQDRQFILSSKKLLLSDSGFYLCAWRGTSFPQFFGPGTRLTVL.